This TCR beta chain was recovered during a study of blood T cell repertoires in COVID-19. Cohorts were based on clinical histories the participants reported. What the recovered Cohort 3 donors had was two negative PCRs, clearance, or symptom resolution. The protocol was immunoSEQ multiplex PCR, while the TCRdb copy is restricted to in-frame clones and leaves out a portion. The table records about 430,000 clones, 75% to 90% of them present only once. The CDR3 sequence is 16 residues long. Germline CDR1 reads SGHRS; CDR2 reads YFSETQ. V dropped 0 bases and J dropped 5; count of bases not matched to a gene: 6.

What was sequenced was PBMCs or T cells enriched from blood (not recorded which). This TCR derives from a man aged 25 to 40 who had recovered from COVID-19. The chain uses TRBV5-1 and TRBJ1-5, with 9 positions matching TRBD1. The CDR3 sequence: CASSLEWDRVYQPQHF. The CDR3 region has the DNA TGCGCCAGCAGCTTGGAATGGGACAGGGTCTATCAGCCCCAGCATTTT.